This paragraph reports one T cell receptor beta chain. The J segment lost 6 bases and the V segment lost 2 bases, leaving 5 bases of the junction unmatched. The CDR3 runs to 14 residues. CDR1 and CDR2 (germline): DFQATT, SNEGSKA (reference sequence). The template for TCR beta VDJ and CDR3 sequence profiling was genomic DNA. TCRdb called the reads again in MiXCR, with one record for every CDR3 protein. The table includes about 180,000 distinct CDR3 sequences, about half detected once. All patients picked for sequencing had shown, by flow cytometry, an expansion of CD8+CD57+ cells. Severe acquired aplastic anemia was diagnosed in all patients. This sample is drawn from a study of CD8+CD57+ T cells in acquired aplastic anemia. For the study at large: Sorted CD4+ and CD8+ cells yielded DNA averaging about 3.1 ug.

The clonotype originates from a human donor with aplastic anemia. Sequencing was carried out using sorted CD4+, CD8+, or CD8+CD57+ T cells (not recorded which) from PBMCs. This chain connects TRBV20-1 to TRBJ2-1; TRBD2 aligns across 9 bases. Here the CDR3 reads CSARPTSGPNEQFF. CDR3 sequence (DNA): TGCAGTGCTAGACCGACTAGCGGTCCCAATGAGCAGTTCTTC.